This T cell receptor beta chain was found in a study of CD8+ T cells in alopecia areata. Looking at the study overall: Twice a day, 5 to 10 mg of oral tofacitinib was administered to treated patients.

Reverse transcription of extracted RNA yielded cDNA, which provided the sequencing template. TCRdb's table, derived via immunoSEQ multiplex PCR, lists solely in-frame clones and lacks some. Of almost 250,000 clones listed, around two thirds were seen once; the top ten hold 0.95% to 1.5%. CDR1 is SQVTM, CDR2 ANQGSEA, per germline. The CDR3 sequence is 13 residues long. V lost 4 bases and J lost 2, with 11 bases in between. CD4+ and CD8+ T cells were sorted from PBMCs stained for CD3, CD4 and CD8. Remarks on this clone: The same CDR3 also results from other DNA sequences found in this sample.

The source of this sequence is a human donor with alopecia areata. Specimen: CD4+ T cells sorted from blood, collected at week 0. The genes are TRBV29-1 and TRBJ2-5; D unresolved. CDR3 sequence: CSVARTDQETQYF. As DNA, the CDR3 is TGCAGCGTTGCCCGGACGGATCAAGAGACCCAGTACTTC.